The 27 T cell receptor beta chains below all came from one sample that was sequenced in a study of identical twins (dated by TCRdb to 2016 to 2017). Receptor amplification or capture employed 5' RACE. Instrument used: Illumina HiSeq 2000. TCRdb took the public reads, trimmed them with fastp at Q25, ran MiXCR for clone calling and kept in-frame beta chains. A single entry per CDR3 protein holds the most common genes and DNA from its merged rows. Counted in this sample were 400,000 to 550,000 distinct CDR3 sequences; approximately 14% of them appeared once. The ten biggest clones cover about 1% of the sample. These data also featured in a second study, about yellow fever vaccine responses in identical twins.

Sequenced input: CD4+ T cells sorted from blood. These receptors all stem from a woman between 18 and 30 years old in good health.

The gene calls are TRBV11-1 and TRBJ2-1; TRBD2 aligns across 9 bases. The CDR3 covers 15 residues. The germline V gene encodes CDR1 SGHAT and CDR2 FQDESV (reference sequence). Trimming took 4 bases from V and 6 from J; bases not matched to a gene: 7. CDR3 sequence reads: CASSSGTSSINEQFF. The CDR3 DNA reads TGTGCCAGCAGCTCCGGGACTAGCTCTATCAATGAGCAGTTCTTC.

CDR3 nucleotides: TGTGCCAGCGGGGAGGTCGGGGAGCTGTTTTTT. Amino acids: CASGEVGELFF. The gene calls are TRBV28 and TRBJ2-2; D perhaps matches TRBD2 (6 bases). Germline loops: CDR1 MDHEN, CDR2 SYDVKM. Trimming shortened V by 8 bases and J by 7 bases, and 8 bases separated the two germline ends. CDR3 length: 11 amino acids.

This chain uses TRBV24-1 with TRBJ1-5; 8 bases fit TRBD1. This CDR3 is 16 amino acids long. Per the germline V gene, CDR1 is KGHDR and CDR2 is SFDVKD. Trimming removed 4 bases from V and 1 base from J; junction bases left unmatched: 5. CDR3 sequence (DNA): TGTGCCACCAGTGACCCAGGGACAGGAAGCAATCAGCCCCAGCATTTT. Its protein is CATSDPGTGSNQPQHF.

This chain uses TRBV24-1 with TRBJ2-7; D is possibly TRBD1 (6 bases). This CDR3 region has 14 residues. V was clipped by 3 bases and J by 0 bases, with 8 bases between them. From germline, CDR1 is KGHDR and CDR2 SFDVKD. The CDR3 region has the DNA TGTGCCACCAGTGATCCAGGGGTCTCCTACGAGCAGTACTTC. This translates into CATSDPGVSYEQYF.

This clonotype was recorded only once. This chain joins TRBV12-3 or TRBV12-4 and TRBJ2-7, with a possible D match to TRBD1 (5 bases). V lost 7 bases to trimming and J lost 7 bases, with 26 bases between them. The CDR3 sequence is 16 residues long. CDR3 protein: CASTKKDGARVREQYF. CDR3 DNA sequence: TGTGCCAGCACTAAAAAAGACGGTGCCAGGGTGAGGGAGCAGTACTTC.

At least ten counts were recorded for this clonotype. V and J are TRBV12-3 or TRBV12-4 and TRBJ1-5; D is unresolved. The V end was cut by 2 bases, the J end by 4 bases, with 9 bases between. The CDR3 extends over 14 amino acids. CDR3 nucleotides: TGTGCCAGCAGTTTAAATGAGGGAAATCAGCCCCAGCATTTT. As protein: CASSLNEGNQPQHF.

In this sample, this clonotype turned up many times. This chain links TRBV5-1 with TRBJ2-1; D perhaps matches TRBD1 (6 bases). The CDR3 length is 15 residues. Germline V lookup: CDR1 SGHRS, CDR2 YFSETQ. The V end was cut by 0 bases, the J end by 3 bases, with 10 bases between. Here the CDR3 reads CASSLEQGYYNEQFF. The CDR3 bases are TGCGCCAGCAGCTTGGAACAGGGCTACTACAATGAGCAGTTCTTC.

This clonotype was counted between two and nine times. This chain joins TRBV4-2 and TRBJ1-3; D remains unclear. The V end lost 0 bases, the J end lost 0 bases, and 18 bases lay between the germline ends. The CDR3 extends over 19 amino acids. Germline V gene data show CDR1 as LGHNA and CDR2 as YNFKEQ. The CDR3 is CASSQDPPRRSSSGNTIYF. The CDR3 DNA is TGTGCCAGCAGCCAAGACCCCCCCCGAAGATCGAGCTCTGGAAACACCATATATTTT.

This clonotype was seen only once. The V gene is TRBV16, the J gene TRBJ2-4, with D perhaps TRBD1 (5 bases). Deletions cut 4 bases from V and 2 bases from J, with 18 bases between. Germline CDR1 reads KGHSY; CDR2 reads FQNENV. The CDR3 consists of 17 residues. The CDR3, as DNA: TGTGCCAGCAGCCTCATGATTGGGGCACTGTCCAAAAACATTCAGTACTTC. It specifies CASSLMIGALSKNIQYF.

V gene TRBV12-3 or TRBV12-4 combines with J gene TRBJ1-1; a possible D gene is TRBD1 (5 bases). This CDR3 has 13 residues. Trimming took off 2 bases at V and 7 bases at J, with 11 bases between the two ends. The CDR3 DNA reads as TGTGCCAGCAGTTTAAATTCAGGGTTTGAAGCTTTCTTT. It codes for CASSLNSGFEAFF.

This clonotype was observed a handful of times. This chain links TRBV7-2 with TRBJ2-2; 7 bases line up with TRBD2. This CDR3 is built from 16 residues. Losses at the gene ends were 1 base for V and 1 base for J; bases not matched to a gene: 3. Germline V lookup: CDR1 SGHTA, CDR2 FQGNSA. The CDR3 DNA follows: TGTGCCAGCAGCTTAGGACTAGCCCTGAACACCGGGGAGCTGTTTTTT. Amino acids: CASSLGLALNTGELFF.

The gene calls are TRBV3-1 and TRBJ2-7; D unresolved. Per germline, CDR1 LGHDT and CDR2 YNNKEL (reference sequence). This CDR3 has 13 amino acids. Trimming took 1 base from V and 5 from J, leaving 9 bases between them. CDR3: CASSQGRGNEQYF. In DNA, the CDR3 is TGTGCCAGCAGCCAAGGGAGAGGAAACGAGCAGTACTTC.

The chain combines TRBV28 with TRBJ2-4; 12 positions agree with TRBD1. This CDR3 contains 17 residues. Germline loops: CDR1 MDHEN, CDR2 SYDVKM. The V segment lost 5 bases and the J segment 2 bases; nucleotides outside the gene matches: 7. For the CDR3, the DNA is TGTGCCAGCAGTAACCCGGGACAGGGGGCGTCCAAAAACATTCAGTACTTC. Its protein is CASSNPGQGASKNIQYF.

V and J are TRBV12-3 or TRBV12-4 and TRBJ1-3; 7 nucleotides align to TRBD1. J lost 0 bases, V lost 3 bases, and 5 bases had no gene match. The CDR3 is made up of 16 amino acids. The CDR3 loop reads CASSFSAGGSGNTIYF. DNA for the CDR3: TGTGCCAGCAGTTTTAGTGCAGGGGGCTCTGGAAACACCATATATTTT.

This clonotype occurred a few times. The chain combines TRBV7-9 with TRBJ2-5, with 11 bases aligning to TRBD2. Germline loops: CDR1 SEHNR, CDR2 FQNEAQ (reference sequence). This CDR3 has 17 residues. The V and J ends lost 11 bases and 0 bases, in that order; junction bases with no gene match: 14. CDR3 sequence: CACCPWTSGQNQETQYF. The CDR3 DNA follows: TGTGCCTGCTGCCCCTGGACTAGCGGGCAAAACCAAGAGACCCAGTACTTC.

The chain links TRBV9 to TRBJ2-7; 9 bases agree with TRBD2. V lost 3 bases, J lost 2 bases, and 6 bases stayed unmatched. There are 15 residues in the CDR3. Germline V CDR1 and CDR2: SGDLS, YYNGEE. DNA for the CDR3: TGTGCCAGCAGCGGGGGGGCTAGCGGGACCTACGAGCAGTACTTC. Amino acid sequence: CASSGGASGTYEQYF. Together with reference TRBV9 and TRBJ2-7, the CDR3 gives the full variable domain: DSGVTQTPKHLITATGQRVTLRCSPRSGDLSVYWYQQSLDQGLQFLIQYYNGEERAKGNILERFSAQQFPDLHSELNLSSLELGDSALYFCASSGGASGTYEQYFGPGTRLTVT.

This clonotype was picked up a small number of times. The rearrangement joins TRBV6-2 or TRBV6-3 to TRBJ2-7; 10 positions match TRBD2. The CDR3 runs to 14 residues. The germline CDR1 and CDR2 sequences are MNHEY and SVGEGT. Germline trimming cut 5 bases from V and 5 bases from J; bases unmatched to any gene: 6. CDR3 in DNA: TGTGCCAGCAGTCCTAGCGGGAGTTTGAACGAGCAGTACTTC. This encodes CASSPSGSLNEQYF.

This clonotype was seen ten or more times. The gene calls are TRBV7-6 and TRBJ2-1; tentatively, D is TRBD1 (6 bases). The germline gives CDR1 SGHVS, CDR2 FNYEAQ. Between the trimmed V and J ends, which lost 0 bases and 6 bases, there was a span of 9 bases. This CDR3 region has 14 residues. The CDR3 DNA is TGTGCCAGCAGCTTAGCGGTAGGGGGCAATGAGCAGTTCTTC. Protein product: CASSLAVGGNEQFF.

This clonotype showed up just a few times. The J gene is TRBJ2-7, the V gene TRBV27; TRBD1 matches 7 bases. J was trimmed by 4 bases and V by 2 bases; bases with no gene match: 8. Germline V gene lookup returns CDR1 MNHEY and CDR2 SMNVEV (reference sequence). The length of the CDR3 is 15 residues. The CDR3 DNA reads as TGTGCCAGCAGTTTACGATTAGGGGGCGGGTACGAGCAGTACTTC. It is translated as CASSLRLGGGYEQYF.

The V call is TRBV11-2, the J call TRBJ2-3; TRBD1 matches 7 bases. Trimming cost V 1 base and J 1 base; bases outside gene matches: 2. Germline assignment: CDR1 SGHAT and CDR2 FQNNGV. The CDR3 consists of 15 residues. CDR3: CASSLADRRTDTQYF. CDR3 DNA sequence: TGTGCCAGCAGCTTAGCGGACAGGCGCACAGATACGCAGTATTTT.

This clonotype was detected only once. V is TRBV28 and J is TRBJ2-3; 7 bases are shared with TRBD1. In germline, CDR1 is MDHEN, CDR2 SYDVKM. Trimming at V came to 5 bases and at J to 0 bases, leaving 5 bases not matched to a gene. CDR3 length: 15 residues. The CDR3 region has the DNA TGTGCCAGCAGTACTGCACAGGGGAGCACAGATACGCAGTATTTT. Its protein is CASSTAQGSTDTQYF.

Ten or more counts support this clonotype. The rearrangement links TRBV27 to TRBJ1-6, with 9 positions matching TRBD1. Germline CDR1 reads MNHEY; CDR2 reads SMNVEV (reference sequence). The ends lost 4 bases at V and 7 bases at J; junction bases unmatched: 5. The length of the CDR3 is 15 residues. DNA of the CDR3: TGTGCCAGCAGTTGGACAGGGGTTGGGAATTCACCCCTCCACTTT. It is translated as CASSWTGVGNSPLHF.

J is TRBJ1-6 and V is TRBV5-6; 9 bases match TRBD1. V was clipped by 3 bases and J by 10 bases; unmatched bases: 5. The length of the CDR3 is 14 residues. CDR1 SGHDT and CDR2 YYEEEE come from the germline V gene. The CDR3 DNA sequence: TGTGCCAGCAGCTGGACAGGGGTAGAATCACCCCTCCACTTT. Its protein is CASSWTGVESPLHF.

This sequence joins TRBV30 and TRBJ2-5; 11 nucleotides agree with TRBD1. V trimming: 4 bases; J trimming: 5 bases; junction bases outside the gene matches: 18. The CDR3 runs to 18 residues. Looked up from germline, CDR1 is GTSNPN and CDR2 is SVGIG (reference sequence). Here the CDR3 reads CAWKAKSLGQGESETQYF. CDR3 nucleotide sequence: TGTGCCTGGAAAGCAAAATCTCTGGGACAGGGGGAATCGGAGACCCAGTACTTC.

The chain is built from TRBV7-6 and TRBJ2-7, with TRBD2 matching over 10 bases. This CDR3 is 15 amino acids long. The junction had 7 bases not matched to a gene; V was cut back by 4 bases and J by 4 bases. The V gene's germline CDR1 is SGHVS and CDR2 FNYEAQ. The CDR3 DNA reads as TGTGCCAGCAGCTCAACTAGCGGGATATCTTACGAGCAGTACTTC. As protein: CASSSTSGISYEQYF.

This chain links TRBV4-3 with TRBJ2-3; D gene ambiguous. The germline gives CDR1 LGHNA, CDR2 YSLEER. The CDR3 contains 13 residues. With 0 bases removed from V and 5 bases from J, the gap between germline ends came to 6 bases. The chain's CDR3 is CASSQDFLDTQYF. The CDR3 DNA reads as TGCGCCAGCAGCCAAGATTTCTTAGATACGCAGTATTTT.

CDR3 sequence: CASSLDLAGETYSYEQYF. DNA of the CDR3: TGCGCCAGCAGCTTGGATCTAGCGGGGGAAACCTACTCCTACGAGCAGTACTTC. This chain connects TRBV5-1 to TRBJ2-7; 10 nucleotides align to TRBD2. The V and J ends lost 0 bases and 0 bases, in that order; junction bases with no gene match: 9. There are 18 residues in the CDR3. Germline V lookup: CDR1 SGHRS, CDR2 YFSETQ.